Listed below are T cell receptor beta chains from one sample, sequenced in a study of shared clonotypes between healthy human individuals. The repertoire was sequenced with immunoSEQ multiplex PCR; TCRdb's copy has only in-frame clones and lacks some. This table has about 2 million clones, roughly 94% appearing once. The sample comprised naive CD8+ T cells sorted from blood. The receptors shown here come from a man aged 18 to 35 in good health. The CDR3 runs from the conserved cysteine through the conserved F or W. The D gene is left open where the match is weak. Not every row has a clone size; where given, it reads once, few, many or a size class.

j_call | v_call | clone_size | d_call | cdr3_length | cdr3_aa | cdr3_nt
TRBJ2-5 | TRBV10-3 | - | TRBD1 | 15 | CAISETGEIQETQYF | TGTGCCATCAGTGAAACAGGGGAGATCCAAGAGACCCAGTACTTC
TRBJ1-4 | TRBV11-2 | - | - | 14 | CASSYRTSFEKLFF | TGTGCCAGCAGCTACCGGACCTCTTTTGAAAAACTGTTTTTT
TRBJ2-5 | TRBV7-9 | - | - | 13 | CASSFPTKDVQYF | TGTGCCAGCAGCTTCCCGACCAAGGATGTCCAGTACTTC
TRBJ2-3 | TRBV27 | - | - | 16 | CASSTHRVTSTDTQYF | TGTGCCAGCAGTACCCACAGGGTGACTAGCACAGATACGCAGTATTTT
TRBJ2-5 | TRBV7-9 | once | - | 13 | CASSLELKETQYF | TGTGCCAGCAGCTTAGAACTTAAAGAGACCCAGTACTTC
TRBJ1-1 | TRBV9 | - | - | 14 | CASSAGTIGTEAFF | TGTGCCAGCAGCGCCGGGACAATAGGCACTGAAGCTTTCTTT
TRBJ2-1 | TRBV11-2 | - | - | 13 | CASTPGLYNEQFF | TGTGCCAGCACCCCGGGCCTCTACAATGAGCAGTTCTTC
TRBJ2-3 | TRBV10-3 | - | - | 13 | CATHPEGTDTQYF | TGTGCCACCCATCCGGAGGGCACAGATACGCAGTATTTT
TRBJ2-3 | TRBV5-1 | - | - | 15 | CASSLAPRGVDTQYF | TGCGCCAGCAGCTTGGCCCCCAGGGGGGTAGATACGCAGTATTTT
TRBJ2-7 | TRBV5-1 | - | - | 14 | CASSLRGPYDEQYF | TGCGCCAGCAGCTTAAGGGGCCCCTACGACGAGCAGTACTTC
TRBJ2-3 | TRBV6-5 | - | TRBD2 | 15 | CASSYRREDSDTQYF | TGTGCCAGCAGTTACCGGCGGGAGGACTCAGATACGCAGTATTTT
TRBJ1-2 | TRBV27 | - | TRBD1 | 15 | CASSEQGAKNYGYTF | TGTGCCAGCAGTGAACAGGGGGCAAAGAACTATGGCTACACCTTC
TRBJ1-2 | TRBV6-1 | - | - | 13 | CASSEWGSWGYTF | TGTGCCAGCAGTGAATGGGGCTCCTGGGGCTACACCTTC
TRBJ1-4 | TRBV7-9 | - | - | 12 | CATTGSDEKLFF | TGTGCCACCACGGGATCAGATGAAAAACTGTTTTTT
TRBJ2-7 | TRBV19 | - | TRBD1 | 14 | CASSRQGVGYEQYF | TGTGCCAGTAGTAGACAGGGAGTGGGCTACGAGCAGTACTTC
TRBJ1-4 | TRBV5-4 | few | - | 15 | CASSFRVGTQEKLFF | TGTGCCAGCAGCTTTCGTGTTGGAACGCAGGAAAAACTGTTTTTT
TRBJ2-7 | TRBV6-6 | once | TRBD2 | 16 | CASSYSAGGPSYEQYF | TGTGCCAGCAGTTACTCGGCGGGGGGGCCCTCCTACGAGCAGTACTTC
TRBJ1-4 | TRBV30 | - | - | 14 | CAWSQGATNEKLFF | TGTGCCTGGAGTCAGGGAGCTACTAATGAAAAACTGTTTTTT
TRBJ1-1 | TRBV6-5 | - | - | 14 | CASSYAEGKTEAFF | TGTGCCAGCAGTTACGCGGAGGGGAAGACTGAAGCTTTCTTT
TRBJ1-1 | TRBV30 | - | TRBD1 | 12 | CAWSVGTGEAFF | TGTGCCTGGAGTGTGGGGACAGGGGAAGCTTTCTTT
TRBJ1-6 | TRBV2 | - | - | 15 | CASSEVALYNSPLHF | TGTGCCAGCAGTGAAGTAGCCCTCTATAATTCACCCCTCCACTTT
TRBJ1-5 | TRBV7-2 | - | - | 17 | CASSLGSGQYSNQPQHF | TGTGCCAGCAGCTTAGGATCGGGACAATATAGCAATCAGCCCCAGCATTTT
TRBJ2-7 | TRBV27 | - | - | 14 | CASSPLGGSYEQYF | TGTGCCAGCAGTCCGCTTGGGGGCTCCTACGAGCAGTACTTC
TRBJ2-2 | TRBV25-1 | - | - | 13 | CASSEYSTGELFF | TGTGCCAGCAGTGAATATAGCACCGGGGAGCTGTTTTTT
TRBJ2-2 | TRBV11-2 | - | TRBD1 | 17 | CASSLSPGQLNTGELFF | TGTGCCAGCAGCTTAAGCCCGGGACAGCTGAACACCGGGGAGCTGTTTTTT
TRBJ2-2 | TRBV9 | - | TRBD2 | 16 | CASSVGGGLNTGELFF | TGTGCCAGCAGCGTAGGCGGGGGGCTTAACACCGGGGAGCTGTTTTTT
TRBJ1-2 | TRBV28 | once | - | 14 | CASSFRLTGDGYTF | TGTGCCAGCAGTTTCAGATTGACCGGGGACGGCTACACCTTC
TRBJ2-2 | TRBV4-1 | - | - | 18 | CASSQPGRYPTNTGELFF | TGCGCCAGCAGCCAACCCGGGCGCTACCCCACGAACACCGGGGAGCTGTTTTTT
TRBJ1-4 | TRBV7-9 | few | - | 13 | CASTSSGNEKLFF | TGTGCCAGCACCTCGTCGGGGAATGAAAAACTGTTTTTT
TRBJ2-5 | TRBV5-4 | - | TRBD1 | 15 | CASSLRTGGIETQYF | TGTGCCAGCAGCCTCCGGACAGGGGGCATTGAGACCCAGTACTTC
TRBJ2-2 | TRBV6-5 | - | - | 13 | CASSYGMGGELFF | TGTGCCAGCAGTTATGGGATGGGCGGGGAGCTGTTTTTT
TRBJ2-7 | TRBV28 | - | - | 15 | CASSLRGAPVSEQYF | TGTGCCAGCAGTTTACGCGGGGCCCCAGTGAGCGAGCAGTACTTC
TRBJ1-1 | TRBV5-5 | - | TRBD1 | 13 | CASSHGTATEAFF | TGTGCCAGCAGCCACGGGACAGCCACTGAAGCTTTCTTT
TRBJ2-3 | TRBV9 | - | TRBD1 | 17 | CASSVEGTGESADTQYF | TGTGCCAGCAGCGTAGAGGGGACAGGGGAATCCGCAGATACGCAGTATTTT
TRBJ1-5 | TRBV10-3 | - | - | 12 | CASGAGEGPQHF | TGTGCCTCCGGGGCAGGGGAGGGGCCCCAGCATTTT
TRBJ2-2 | TRBV5-1 | - | - | 16 | CASSFGSGLNTGELFF | TGCGCCAGCAGCTTTGGGTCCGGGTTGAACACCGGGGAGCTGTTTTTT
TRBJ2-2 | TRBV28 | - | - | 13 | CASSLRGTGELFF | TGTGCCAGCAGCCTACGCGGCACCGGGGAGCTGTTTTTT
TRBJ1-1 | TRBV11-2 | once | TRBD1 | 15 | CASSPVPQDRDKAFF | TGTGCCAGCAGCCCGGTCCCCCAGGACAGGGATAAAGCTTTCTTT
TRBJ1-5 | TRBV6-5 | once | - | 14 | CASSYVAGDQPQHF | TGTGCCAGCAGTTACGTTGCCGGGGATCAGCCCCAGCATTTT
TRBJ2-3 | TRBV7-9 | - | - | 16 | CASSLLGGASTDTQYF | TGTGCCAGCAGCTTATTAGGCGGGGCTAGCACAGATACGCAGTATTTT
TRBJ2-5 | TRBV28 | - | - | 15 | CASSLDPGPQETQYF | TGTGCCAGCAGCCTGGACCCGGGGCCCCAAGAGACCCAGTACTTC
TRBJ1-2 | TRBV7-8 | - | TRBD1 | 14 | CASSPQGGDYGYTF | TGTGCCAGCAGCCCCCAGGGGGGGGACTATGGCTACACCTTC
TRBJ1-2 | TRBV5-5 | - | TRBD1 | 14 | CASSSTGGNYGYTF | TGTGCCAGCAGCTCGACAGGGGGCAACTATGGCTACACCTTC
TRBJ2-7 | TRBV30 | once | - | 10 | CAWSEGEQYF | TGTGCCTGGAGTGAAGGGGAGCAGTACTTC
TRBJ1-3 | TRBV6-6 | - | - | 15 | CASSYSAATGNTIYF | TGTGCCAGCAGTTACTCGGCGGCCACTGGAAACACCATATATTTT
TRBJ2-7 | TRBV4-1 | once | - | 17 | CASSQNLAGLMTYEQYF | TGCGCCAGCAGCCAAAACTTGGCGGGACTGATGACTTACGAGCAGTACTTC
TRBJ2-7 | TRBV4-1 | - | - | 12 | CASSQQGHEQYF | TGCGCCAGCAGCCAACAGGGTCACGAGCAGTACTTC
TRBJ2-2 | TRBV5-1 | - | TRBD2 | 17 | CASSSGLAGPGTGELFF | TGCGCCAGCAGCTCGGGACTAGCGGGCCCGGGGACCGGGGAGCTGTTTTTT
TRBJ2-2 | TRBV11-2 | - | - | 13 | CASSLAASGELFF | TGTGCCAGCAGCTTAGCGGCCTCCGGGGAGCTGTTTTTT